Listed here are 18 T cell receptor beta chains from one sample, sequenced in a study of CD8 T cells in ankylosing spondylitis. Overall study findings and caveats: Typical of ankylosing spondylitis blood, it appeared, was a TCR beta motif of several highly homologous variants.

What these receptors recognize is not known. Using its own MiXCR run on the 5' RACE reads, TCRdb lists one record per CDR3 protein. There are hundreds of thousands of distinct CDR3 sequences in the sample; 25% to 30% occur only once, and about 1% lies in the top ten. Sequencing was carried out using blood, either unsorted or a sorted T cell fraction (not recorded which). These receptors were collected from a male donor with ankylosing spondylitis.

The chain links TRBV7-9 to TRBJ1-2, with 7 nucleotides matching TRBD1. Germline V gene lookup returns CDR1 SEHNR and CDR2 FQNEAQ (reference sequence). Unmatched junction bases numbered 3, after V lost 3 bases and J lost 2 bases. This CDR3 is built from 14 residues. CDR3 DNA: TGTGCCAGCAGCTTGCCGACAGGGAACTATGGCTACACCTTC. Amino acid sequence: CASSLPTGNYGYTF.

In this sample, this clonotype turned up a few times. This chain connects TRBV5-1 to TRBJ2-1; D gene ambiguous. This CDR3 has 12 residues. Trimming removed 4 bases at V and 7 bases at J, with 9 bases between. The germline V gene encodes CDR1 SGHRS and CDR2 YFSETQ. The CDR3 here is CASSPAWNEQFF. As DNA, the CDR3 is TGCGCCAGCAGCCCCGCGTGGAATGAGCAGTTCTTC.

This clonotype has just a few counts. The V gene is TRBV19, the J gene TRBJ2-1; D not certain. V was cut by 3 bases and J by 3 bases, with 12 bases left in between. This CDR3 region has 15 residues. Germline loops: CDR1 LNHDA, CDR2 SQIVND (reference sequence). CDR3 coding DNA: TGTGCCAGTAGTATCCCCTCTATGGGCTACAATGAGCAGTTCTTC. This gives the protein CASSIPSMGYNEQFF.

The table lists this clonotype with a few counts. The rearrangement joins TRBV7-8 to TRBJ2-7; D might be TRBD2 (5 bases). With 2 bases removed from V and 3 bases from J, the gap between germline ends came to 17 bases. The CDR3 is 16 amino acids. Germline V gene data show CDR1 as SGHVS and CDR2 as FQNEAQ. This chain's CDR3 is CASSLWESLRVYEQYF. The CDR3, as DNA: TGTGCCAGCAGCTTATGGGAGAGCCTAAGAGTCTACGAGCAGTACTTC.

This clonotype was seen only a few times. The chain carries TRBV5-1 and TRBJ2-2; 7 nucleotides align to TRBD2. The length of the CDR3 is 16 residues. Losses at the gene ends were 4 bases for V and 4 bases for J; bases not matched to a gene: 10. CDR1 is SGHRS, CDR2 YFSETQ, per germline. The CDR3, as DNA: TGCGCCAGCAGCCAAAGCGGGAACGGCGGCACCGGGGAGCTGTTTTTT. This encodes CASSQSGNGGTGELFF.

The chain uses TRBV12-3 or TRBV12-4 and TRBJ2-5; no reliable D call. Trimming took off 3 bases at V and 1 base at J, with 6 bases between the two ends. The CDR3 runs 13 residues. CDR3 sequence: CASSFDFQETQYF. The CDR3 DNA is TGTGCCAGCAGTTTCGACTTCCAAGAGACCCAGTACTTC.

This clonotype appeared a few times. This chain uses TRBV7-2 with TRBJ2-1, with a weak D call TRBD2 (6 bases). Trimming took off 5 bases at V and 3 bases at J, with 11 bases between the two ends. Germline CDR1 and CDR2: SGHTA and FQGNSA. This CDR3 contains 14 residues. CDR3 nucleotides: TGTGCCAGCAGCCCTAGCGTCGACTACAATGAGCAGTTCTTC. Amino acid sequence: CASSPSVDYNEQFF.

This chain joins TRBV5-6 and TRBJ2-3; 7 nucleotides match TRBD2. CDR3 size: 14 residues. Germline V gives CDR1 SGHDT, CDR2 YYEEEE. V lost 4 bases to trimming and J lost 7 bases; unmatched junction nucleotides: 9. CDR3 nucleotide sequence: TGTGCCAGCAGCGGGGGGGACTATTCCTATACGCAGTATTTT. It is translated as CASSGGDYSYTQYF.

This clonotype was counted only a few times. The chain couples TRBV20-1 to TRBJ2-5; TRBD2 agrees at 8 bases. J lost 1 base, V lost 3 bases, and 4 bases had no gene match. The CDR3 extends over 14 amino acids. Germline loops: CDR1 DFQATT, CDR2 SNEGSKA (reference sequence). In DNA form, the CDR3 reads TGCAGTGCTAGTAGCGGGGCAGTCCAAGAGACCCAGTACTTC. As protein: CSASSGAVQETQYF.

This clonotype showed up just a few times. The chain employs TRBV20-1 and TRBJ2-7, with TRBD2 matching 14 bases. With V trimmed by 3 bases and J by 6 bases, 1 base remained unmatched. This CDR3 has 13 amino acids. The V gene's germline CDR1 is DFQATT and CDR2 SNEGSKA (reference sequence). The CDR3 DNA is TGCAGTGCTAGGGGACTAGCGGGAGTCGAGCAGTACTTC. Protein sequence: CSARGLAGVEQYF.

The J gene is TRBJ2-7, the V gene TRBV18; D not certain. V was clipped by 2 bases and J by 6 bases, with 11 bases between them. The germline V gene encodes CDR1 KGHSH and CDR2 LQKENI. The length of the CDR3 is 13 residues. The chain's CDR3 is CASSPTSRGEQYV. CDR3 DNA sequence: TGTGCCAGCTCACCAACGTCCCGAGGCGAGCAGTACGTC.

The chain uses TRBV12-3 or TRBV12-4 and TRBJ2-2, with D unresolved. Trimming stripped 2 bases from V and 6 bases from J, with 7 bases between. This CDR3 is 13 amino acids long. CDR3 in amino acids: CASSLFAAGELFF. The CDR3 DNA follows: TGTGCCAGCAGTTTATTTGCGGCCGGGGAGCTGTTTTTT.

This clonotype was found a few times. CDR3 residues: CAFRPGTGTEAFF. Here the CDR3 DNA reads TGTGCCTTCAGGCCCGGGACAGGCACTGAAGCTTTCTTT. V and J are TRBV30 and TRBJ1-1; 8 positions match TRBD1. J gave up 4 bases and V 7 bases, and 8 bases lay outside the gene matches. The CDR3 sequence is 13 residues long. Germline loops: CDR1 GTSNPN, CDR2 SVGIG (reference sequence).

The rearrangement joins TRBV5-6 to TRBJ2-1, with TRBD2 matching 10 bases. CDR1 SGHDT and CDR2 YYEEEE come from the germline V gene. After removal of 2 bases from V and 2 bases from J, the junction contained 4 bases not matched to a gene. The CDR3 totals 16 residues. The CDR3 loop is CASSFTGTSAYNEQFF. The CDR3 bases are TGTGCCAGCAGCTTTACTGGGACTAGCGCCTACAATGAGCAGTTCTTC.

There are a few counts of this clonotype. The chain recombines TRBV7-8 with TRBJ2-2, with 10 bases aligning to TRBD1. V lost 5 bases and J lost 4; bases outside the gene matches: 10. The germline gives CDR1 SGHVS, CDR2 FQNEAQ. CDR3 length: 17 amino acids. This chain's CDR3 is CASSRPRQGASTGELFF. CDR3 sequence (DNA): TGTGCCAGCAGCCGCCCCCGACAGGGGGCGAGCACCGGGGAGCTGTTTTTT.

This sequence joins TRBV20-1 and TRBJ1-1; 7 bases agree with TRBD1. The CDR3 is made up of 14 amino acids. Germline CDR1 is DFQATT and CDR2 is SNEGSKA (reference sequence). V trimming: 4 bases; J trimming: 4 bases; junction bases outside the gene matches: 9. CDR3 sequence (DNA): TGCAGTGCTACTCCTATGACAGGGATCACTGAAGCTTTCTTT. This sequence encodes CSATPMTGITEAFF.

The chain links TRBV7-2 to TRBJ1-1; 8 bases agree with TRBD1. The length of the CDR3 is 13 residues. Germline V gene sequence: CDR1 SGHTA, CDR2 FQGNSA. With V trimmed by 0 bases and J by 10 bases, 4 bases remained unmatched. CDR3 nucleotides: TGTGCCAGCAGCTTAGCCAGACAGGGGATAGCTTTCTTT. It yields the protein CASSLARQGIAFF.

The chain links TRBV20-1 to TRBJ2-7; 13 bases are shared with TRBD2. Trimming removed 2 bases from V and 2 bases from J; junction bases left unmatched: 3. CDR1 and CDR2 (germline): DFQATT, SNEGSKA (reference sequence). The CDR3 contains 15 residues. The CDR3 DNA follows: TGCAGTGCTAGACTACTAGCGGGAGGGCCCTACGAGCAGTACTTC. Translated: CSARLLAGGPYEQYF.